Below are 7 T cell receptor beta chains sequenced from a single sample in a study of OX40 agonist ivuxolimab in advanced cancers. The table came from immunoSEQ multiplex PCR; TCRdb's copy has only in-frame clones and leaves some out. The sample has roughly 79,000 clones; 85% to 95% are singletons. Sample: CD4+ or CD8+ T cells sorted from blood, taken in a trial of the OX40 agonist ivuxolimab. These receptors were obtained from an adult with an advanced solid tumor such as melanoma, head and neck, liver or kidney cancer.

The V gene is TRBV5-5, the J gene TRBJ1-5; TRBD1 is a possible D gene (5 bases). Germline loops: CDR1 SGHKS, CDR2 YYEKEE (reference sequence). The CDR3 runs 14 residues. V was shortened by 4 bases and J by 4 bases, with 12 bases between the two germline ends. CDR3 protein: CASSRAGGNQPQHF. DNA for the CDR3: TGTGCCAGCAGCAGGGCGGGGGGTAATCAGCCCCAGCATTTT.

The V call is TRBV27, the J call TRBJ2-7; 8 positions match TRBD2. The CDR3 sequence is 16 residues long. CDR1 and CDR2 from the germline V gene are MNHEY and SMNVEV (reference sequence). With 5 bases clipped from V and 0 bases from J, the junction kept 9 bases outside the gene matches. The CDR3 DNA reads TGTGCCAGCAGTCCATCAGCGGGGGCGACCTCCTACGAGCAGTACTTC. It is translated as CASSPSAGATSYEQYF.

The rearrangement joins TRBV4-1 to TRBJ2-5; TRBD2 is a possible D gene (5 bases). The CDR3 sequence is 14 residues long. Trimming pared 1 base from V and 5 bases from J, leaving 11 bases between. From germline, CDR1 is MGHRA and CDR2 YSYEKL. CDR3 nucleotide sequence: TGCGCCAGCAGCCAAGCGGGATTGGAGGAGACCCAGTACTTC. Residues: CASSQAGLEETQYF.

The chain uses TRBV7-7 and TRBJ2-2; D gene unclear. The V gene lost 1 base and the J gene lost 0 bases, with 9 bases spanning the gap. Per germline, CDR1 SSHAT and CDR2 FNYEAQ (reference sequence). The CDR3 has 16 amino acids. CDR3 sequence reads: CASSLGWAANTGELFF. For the CDR3, the DNA is TGTGCCAGCAGCTTAGGGTGGGCGGCGAACACCGGGGAGCTGTTTTTT.

The rearrangement links TRBV4-3 to TRBJ2-6; D unclear. The CDR3 runs 17 residues. Trimming pared 0 bases from V and 0 bases from J, leaving 9 bases between. Germline CDR1 is LGHNA and CDR2 is YSLEER. CDR3: CASSQDGGRSGANVLTF. Written as DNA, the CDR3 is TGCGCCAGCAGCCAAGATGGCGGACGCTCTGGGGCCAACGTCCTGACTTTC.

This clone was recorded only once. V is TRBV11-2 and J is TRBJ2-3; the D is unclear. CDR1 and CDR2 (germline): SGHAT, FQNNGV. Trimming cost V 1 base and J 5 bases, with 1 base left between them. CDR3 length: 11 residues. The CDR3 bases are TGTGCCAGCAGCTTAGTAGATACGCAGTATTTT. Translating gives CASSLVDTQYF.

V gene TRBV4-1 combines with J gene TRBJ2-3; D is undetermined. There are 16 residues in the CDR3. V lost 0 bases and J lost 0, with 10 bases in between. Germline lookup yields CDR1 MGHRA and CDR2 YSYEKL. CDR3: CASSQESFSSTDTQYF. The CDR3 region has the DNA TGCGCCAGCAGCCAAGAGTCCTTTTCTAGCACAGATACGCAGTATTTT.